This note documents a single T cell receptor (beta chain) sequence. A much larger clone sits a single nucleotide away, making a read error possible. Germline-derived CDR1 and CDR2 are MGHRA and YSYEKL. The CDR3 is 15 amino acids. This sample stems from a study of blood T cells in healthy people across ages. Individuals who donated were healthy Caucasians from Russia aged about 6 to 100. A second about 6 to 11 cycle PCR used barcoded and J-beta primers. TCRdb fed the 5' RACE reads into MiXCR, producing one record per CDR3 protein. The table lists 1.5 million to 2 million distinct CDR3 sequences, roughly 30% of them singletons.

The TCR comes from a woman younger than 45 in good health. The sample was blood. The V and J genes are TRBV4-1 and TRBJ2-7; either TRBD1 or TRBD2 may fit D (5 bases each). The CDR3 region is CASSQDEGSSHEQYF. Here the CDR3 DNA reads TGCGCCAGCAGCCAAGATGAGGGGAGCTCCCACGAGCAGTACTTC.